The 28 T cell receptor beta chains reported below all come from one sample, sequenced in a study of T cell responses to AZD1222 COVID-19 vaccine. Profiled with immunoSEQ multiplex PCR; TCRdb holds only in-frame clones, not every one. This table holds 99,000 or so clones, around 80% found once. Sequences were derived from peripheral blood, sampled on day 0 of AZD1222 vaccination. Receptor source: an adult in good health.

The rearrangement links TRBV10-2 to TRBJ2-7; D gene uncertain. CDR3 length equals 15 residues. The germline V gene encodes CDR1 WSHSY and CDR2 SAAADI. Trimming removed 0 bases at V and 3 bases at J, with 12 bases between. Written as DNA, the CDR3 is TGCGCCAGCAGTGAGTCTAATGGGGATCGCTACGAGCAGTACTTC. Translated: CASSESNGDRYEQYF.

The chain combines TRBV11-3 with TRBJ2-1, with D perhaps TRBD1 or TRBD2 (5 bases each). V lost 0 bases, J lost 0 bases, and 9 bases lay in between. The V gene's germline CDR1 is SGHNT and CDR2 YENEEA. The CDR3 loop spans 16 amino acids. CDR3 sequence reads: CASSLEWGSSYNEQFF. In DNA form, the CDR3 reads TGTGCCAGCAGCTTAGAATGGGGGAGCTCCTACAATGAGCAGTTCTTC.

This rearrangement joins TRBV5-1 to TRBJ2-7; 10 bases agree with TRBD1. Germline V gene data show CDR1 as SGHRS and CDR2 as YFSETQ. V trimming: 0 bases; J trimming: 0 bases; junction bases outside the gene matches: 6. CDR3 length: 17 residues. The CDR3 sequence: CASSLGQGASSSYEQYF. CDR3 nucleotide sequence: TGCGCCAGCAGCTTGGGACAGGGGGCGTCGAGCTCCTACGAGCAGTACTTC.

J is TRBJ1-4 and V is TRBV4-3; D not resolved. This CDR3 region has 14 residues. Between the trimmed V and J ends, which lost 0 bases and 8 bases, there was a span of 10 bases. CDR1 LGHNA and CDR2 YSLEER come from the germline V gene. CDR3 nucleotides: TGCGCCAGCAGCCAAGATCAAGTGAACGAAAAACTGTTTTTT. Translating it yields CASSQDQVNEKLFF.

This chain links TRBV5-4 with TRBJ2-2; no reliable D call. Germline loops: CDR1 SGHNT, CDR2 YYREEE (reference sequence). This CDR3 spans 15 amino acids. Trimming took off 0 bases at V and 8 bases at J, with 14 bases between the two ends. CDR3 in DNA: TGTGCCAGCAGCTTGGCCGGTGAGGATTTGGGGGAGCTGTTTTTT. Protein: CASSLAGEDLGELFF.

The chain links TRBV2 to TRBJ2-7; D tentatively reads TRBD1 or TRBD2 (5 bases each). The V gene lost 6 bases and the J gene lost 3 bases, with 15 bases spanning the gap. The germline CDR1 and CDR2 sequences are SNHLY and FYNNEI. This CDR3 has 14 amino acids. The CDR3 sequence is CASRVSGRGYEQYF. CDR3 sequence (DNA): TGTGCCAGCAGGGTTTCAGGGAGAGGCTACGAGCAGTACTTC.

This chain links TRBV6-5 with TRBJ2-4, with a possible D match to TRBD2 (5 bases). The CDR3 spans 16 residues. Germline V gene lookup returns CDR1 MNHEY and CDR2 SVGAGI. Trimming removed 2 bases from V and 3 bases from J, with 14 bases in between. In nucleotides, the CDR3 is TGTGCCAGCAGTTACCAAGCGGCCGGGGTCAAAAACATTCAGTACTTC. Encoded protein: CASSYQAAGVKNIQYF.

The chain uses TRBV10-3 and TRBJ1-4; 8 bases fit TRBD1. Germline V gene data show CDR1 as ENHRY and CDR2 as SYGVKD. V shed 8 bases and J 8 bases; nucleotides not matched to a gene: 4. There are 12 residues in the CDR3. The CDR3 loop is CAISRQGEKLFF. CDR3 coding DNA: TGTGCCATCTCCCGACAGGGGGAAAAACTGTTTTTT.

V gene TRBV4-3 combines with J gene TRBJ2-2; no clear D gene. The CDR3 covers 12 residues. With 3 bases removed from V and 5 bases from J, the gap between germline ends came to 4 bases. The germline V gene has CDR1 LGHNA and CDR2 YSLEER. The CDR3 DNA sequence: TGCGCCAGCAGCCACAGGACCGGGGAGCTGTTTTTT. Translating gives CASSHRTGELFF.

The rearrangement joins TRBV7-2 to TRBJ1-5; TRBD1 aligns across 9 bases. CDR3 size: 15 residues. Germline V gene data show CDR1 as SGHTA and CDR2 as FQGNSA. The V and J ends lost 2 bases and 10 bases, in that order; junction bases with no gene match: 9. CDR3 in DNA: TGTGCCAGCAGCTTATCTTTACAGGGGGCTCATCCCCAGCATTTT. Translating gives CASSLSLQGAHPQHF. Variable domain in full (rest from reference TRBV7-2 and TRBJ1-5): GAGVSQSPSNKVTEKGKDVELRCDPISGHTALYWYRQSLGQGLEFLIYFQGNSAPDKSGLPSDRFSAERTGGSVSTLTIQRTQQEDSAVYLCASSLSLQGAHPQHFGDGTRLSIL.

The CDR3 is CASSIGSRGRDRFF. DNA for the CDR3: TGTGCCAGTAGTATAGGGAGCCGTGGCCGGGACAGGTTTTTT. V gene TRBV19 combines with J gene TRBJ1-4, with 7 positions matching TRBD1. Germline V lookup: CDR1 LNHDA, CDR2 SQIVND (reference sequence). This CDR3 has 14 residues. V lost 1 base to trimming and J lost 16 bases; unmatched junction nucleotides: 12.

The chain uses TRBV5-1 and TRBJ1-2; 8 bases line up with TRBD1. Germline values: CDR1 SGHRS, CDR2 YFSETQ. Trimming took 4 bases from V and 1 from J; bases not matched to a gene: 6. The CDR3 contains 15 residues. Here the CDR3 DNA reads TGCGCCAGCAGCAAAGGGACAGGCCATAACTATGGCTACACCTTC. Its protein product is CASSKGTGHNYGYTF.

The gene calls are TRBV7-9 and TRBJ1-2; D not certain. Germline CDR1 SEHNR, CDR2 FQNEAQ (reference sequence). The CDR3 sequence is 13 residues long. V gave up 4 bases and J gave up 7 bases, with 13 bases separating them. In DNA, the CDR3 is TGTGCCAGCAGCTCCCTCCTACTTTTTGGCTACACCTTC. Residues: CASSSLLLFGYTF.

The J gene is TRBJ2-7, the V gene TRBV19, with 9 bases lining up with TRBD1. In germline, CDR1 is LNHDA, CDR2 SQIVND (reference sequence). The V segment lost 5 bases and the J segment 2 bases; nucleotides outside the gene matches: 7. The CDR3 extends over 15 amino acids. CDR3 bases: TGTGCCAGTAGTTCGTCCGGGACAGGGCCCTACGAGCAGTACTTC. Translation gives CASSSSGTGPYEQYF.

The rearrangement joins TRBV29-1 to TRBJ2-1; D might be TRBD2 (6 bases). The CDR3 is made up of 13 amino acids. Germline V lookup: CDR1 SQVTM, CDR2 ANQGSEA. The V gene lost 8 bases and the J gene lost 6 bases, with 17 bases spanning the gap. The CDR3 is CSLSGLNGNEQFF. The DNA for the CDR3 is TGCAGCCTTTCGGGACTCAACGGCAATGAGCAGTTCTTC.

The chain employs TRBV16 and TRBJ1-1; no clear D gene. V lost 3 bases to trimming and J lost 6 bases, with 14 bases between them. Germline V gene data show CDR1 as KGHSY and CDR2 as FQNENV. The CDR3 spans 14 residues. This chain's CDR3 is CASSQQKDSSEAFF. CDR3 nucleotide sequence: TGTGCCAGCAGCCAGCAAAAGGACTCGTCTGAAGCTTTCTTT. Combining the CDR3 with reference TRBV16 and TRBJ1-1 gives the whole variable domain GEEVAQTPKHLVRGEGQKAKLYCAPIKGHSYVFWYQQVLKNEFKFLISFQNENVFDETGMPKERFSAKCLPNSPCSLEIQATKLEDSAVYFCASSQQKDSSEAFFGQGTRLTVV.

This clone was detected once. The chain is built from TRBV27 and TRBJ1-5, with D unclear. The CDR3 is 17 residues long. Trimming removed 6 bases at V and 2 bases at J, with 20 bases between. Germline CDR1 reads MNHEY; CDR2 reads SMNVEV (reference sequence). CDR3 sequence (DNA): TGTGCCAGCAGCCTGAGGGCCCCTGCCCTTGGCAATCAGCCCCAGCATTTT. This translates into CASSLRAPALGNQPQHF.

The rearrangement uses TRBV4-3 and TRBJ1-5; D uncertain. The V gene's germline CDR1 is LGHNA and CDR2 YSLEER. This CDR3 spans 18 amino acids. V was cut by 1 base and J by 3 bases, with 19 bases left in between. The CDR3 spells CASSQVAGKGGFNQPQHF. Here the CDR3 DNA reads TGCGCCAGCAGCCAAGTGGCGGGAAAGGGTGGATTCAATCAGCCCCAGCATTTT.

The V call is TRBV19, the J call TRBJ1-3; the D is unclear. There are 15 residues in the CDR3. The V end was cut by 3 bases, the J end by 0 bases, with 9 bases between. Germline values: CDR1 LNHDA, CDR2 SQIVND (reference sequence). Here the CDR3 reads CASSIRRASGNTIYF. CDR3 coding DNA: TGTGCCAGTAGTATCCGTCGGGCCTCTGGAAACACCATATATTTT.

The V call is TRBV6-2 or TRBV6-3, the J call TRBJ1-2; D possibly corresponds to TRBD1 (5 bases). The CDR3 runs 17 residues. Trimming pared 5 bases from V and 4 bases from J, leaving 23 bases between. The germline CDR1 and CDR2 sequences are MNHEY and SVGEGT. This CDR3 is CASSPEWGIGKGYGYTF. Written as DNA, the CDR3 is TGTGCCAGCAGTCCCGAGTGGGGGATCGGCAAGGGCTATGGCTACACCTTC.

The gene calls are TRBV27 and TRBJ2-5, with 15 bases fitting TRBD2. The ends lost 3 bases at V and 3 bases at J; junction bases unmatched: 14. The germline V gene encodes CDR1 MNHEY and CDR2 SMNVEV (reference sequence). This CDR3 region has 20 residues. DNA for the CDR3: TGTGCCAGCAGTTTTATAGGCCCCGGACTAGCGGGGGGGGGAGAAGAGACCCAGTACTTC. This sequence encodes CASSFIGPGLAGGGEETQYF.

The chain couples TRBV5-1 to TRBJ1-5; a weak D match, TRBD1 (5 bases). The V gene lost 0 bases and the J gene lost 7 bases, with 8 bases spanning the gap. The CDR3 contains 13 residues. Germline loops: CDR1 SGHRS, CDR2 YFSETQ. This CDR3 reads CASSLGAGQPQHF. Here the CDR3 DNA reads TGCGCCAGCAGCTTGGGGGCAGGGCAGCCCCAGCATTTT. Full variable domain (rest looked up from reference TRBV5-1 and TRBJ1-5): KAGVTQTPRYLIKTRGQQVTLSCSPISGHRSVSWYQQTPGQGLQFLFEYFSETQRNKGNFPGRFSGRQFSNSRSEMNVSTLELGDSALYLCASSLGAGQPQHFGDGTRLSIL.

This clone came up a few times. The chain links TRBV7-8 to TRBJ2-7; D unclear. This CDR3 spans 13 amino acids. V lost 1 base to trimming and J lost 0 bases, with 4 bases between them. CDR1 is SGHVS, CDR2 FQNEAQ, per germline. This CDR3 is CASSLGYSYEQYF. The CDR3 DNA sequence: TGTGCCAGCAGCTTAGGGTACTCCTACGAGCAGTACTTC.

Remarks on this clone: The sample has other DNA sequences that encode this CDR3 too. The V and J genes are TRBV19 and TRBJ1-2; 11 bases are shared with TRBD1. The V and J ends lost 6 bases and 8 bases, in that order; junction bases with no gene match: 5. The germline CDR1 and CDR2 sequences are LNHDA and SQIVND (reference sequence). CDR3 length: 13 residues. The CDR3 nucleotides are TGTGCCAGTAGGCCGGGACAGGGGGGAGGCTACACCTTC. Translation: CASRPGQGGGYTF. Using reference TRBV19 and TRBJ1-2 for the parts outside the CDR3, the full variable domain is DGGITQSPKYLFRKEGQNVTLSCEQNLNHDAMYWYRQDPGQGLRLIYYSQIVNDFQKGDIAEGYSVSREKKESFPLTVTSAQKNPTAFYLCASRPGQGGGYTFGSGTRLTVV.

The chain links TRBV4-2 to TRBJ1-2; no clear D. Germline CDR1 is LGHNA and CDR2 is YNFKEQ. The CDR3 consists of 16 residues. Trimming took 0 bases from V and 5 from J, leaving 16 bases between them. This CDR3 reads CASSQDLGGFVYGYTF. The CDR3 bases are TGTGCCAGCAGCCAAGATCTAGGAGGATTTGTGTATGGCTACACCTTC.

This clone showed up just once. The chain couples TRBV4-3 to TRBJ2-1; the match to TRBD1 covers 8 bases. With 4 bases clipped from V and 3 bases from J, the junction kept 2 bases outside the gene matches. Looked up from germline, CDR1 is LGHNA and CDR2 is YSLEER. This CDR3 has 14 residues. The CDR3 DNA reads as TGCGCCAGCAGCCCAACAGGGGGCTACAATGAGCAGTTCTTC. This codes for CASSPTGGYNEQFF.

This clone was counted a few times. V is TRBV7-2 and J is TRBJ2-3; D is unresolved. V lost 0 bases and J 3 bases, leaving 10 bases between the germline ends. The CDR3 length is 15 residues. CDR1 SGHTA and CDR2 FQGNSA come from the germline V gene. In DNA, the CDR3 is TGTGCCAGCAGCTTAGCGGGAACTACTACAGATACGCAGTATTTT. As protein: CASSLAGTTTDTQYF.

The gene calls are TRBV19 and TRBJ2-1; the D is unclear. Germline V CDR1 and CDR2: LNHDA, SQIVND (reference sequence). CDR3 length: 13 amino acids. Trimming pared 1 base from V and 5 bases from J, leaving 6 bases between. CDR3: CASSIARDNEQFF. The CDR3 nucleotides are TGTGCCAGTAGTATAGCGCGTGACAATGAGCAGTTCTTC.